The clone carrying this TCR beta chain was observed a few times. The germline gives CDR1 LGHNA, CDR2 YSLEER. There are 15 residues in the CDR3. The V and J ends lost 0 bases and 1 base respectively, with 8 bases between them. TCRdb itself ran the 5' RACE reads through MiXCR, one entry per CDR3 protein. Counted here are about 720,000 distinct CDR3 sequences, more than 6.5% occurring once; the ten biggest clones make up around 0.98%. The data were obtained in a study of identical twins. The sample also formed part of further work on yellow fever vaccine responses in identical twins.

Sequences were obtained from PBMCs. This receptor was identified in a woman aged 18-30 years in good health. The rearrangement joins TRBV4-3 to TRBJ2-3; D is uncertain. The CDR3 DNA follows: TGCGCCAGCAGCCAAGATAGGGCGGGCACAGATACGCAGTATTTT. Translation: CASSQDRAGTDTQYF.